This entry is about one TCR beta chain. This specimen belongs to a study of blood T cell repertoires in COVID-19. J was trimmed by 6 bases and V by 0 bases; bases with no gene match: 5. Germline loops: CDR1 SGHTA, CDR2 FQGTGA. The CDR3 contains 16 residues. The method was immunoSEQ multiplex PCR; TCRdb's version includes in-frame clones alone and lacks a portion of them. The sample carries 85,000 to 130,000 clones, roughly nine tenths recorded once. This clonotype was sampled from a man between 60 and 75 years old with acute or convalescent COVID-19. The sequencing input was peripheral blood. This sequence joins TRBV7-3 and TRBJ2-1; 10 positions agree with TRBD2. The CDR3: CASSLTSGGLGNEQFF. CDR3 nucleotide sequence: TGTGCCAGCAGCTTAACTAGCGGGGGGTTAGGCAATGAGCAGTTCTTC. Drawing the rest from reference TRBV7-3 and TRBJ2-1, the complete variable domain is GAGVSQTPSNKVTEKGKYVELRCDPISGHTALYWYRQSLGQGPEFLIYFQGTGAADDSGLPNDRFFAVRPEGSVSTLKIQRTERGDSAVYLCASSLTSGGLGNEQFFGPGTRLTVL.